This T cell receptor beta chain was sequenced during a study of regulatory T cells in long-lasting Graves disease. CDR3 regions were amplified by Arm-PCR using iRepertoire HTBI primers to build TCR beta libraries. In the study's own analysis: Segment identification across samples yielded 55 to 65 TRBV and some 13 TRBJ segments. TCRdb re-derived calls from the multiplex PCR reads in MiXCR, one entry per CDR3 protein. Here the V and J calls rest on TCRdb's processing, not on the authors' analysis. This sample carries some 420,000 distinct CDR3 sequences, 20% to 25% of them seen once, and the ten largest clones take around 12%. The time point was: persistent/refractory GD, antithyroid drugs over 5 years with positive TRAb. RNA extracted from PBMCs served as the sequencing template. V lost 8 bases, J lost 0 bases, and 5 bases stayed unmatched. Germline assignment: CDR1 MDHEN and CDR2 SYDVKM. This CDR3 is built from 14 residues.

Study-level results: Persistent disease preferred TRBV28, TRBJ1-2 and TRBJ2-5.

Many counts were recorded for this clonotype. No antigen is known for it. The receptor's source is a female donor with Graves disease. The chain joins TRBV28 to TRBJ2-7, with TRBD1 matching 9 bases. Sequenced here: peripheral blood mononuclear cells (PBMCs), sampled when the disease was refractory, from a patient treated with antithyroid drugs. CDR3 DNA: TGTGCCAGCCGTCGACAGGGGGGCTCCTACGAGCAGTACTTC. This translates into CASRRQGGSYEQYF.